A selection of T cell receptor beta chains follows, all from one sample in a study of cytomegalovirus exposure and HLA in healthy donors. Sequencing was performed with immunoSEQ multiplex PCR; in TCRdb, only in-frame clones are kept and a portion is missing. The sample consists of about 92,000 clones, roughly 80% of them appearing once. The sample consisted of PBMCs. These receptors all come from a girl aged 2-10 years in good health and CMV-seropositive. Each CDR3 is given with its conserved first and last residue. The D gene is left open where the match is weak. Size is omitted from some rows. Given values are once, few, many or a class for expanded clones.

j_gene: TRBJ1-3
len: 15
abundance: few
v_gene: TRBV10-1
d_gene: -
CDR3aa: CASSAHQGFGNTIYF
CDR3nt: TGCGCCAGCAGTGCCCACCAGGGCTTTGGAAACACCATATATTTT

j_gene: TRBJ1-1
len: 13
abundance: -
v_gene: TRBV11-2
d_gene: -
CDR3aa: CASSLALAIEAFF
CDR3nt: TGTGCCAGCAGCTTAGCTCTGGCAATTGAAGCTTTCTTT

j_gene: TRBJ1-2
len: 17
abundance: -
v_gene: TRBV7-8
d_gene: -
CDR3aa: CASSQNGGDGLYYGYTF
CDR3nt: TGTGCCAGCAGCCAAAACGGCGGGGATGGGCTCTACTATGGCTACACCTTC

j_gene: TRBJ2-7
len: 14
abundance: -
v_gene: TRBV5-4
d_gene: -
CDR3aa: CASSSGDSPYEQYF
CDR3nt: TGTGCCAGCAGCTCCGGAGACTCTCCTTACGAGCAGTACTTC

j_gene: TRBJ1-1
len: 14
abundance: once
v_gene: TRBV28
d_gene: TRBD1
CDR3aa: CASSSNQQGYGAFF
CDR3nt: TGTGCCAGCAGTTCCAACCAACAGGGGTATGGAGCTTTCTTT

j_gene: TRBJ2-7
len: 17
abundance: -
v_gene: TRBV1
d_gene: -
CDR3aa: CTSSQDSPDRGGYEQYF
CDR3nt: TGCACCAGCAGCCAAGATTCCCCCGACAGGGGGGGTTACGAGCAGTACTTC

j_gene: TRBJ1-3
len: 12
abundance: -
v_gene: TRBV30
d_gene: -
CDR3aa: CAGLSSGNTIYF
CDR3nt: TGCGCGGGTTTGAGCTCTGGAAACACCATATATTTT

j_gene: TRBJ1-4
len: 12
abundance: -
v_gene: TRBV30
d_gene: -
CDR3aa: CAWGGLAEKLFF
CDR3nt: TGTGCCTGGGGGGGCTTAGCCGAAAAACTGTTTTTT

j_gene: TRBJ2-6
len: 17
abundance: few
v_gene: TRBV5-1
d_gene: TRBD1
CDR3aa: CASSWDRLPSGANVLTF
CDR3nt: TGCGCCAGCAGTTGGGACAGACTACCCTCTGGGGCCAACGTCCTGACTTTC

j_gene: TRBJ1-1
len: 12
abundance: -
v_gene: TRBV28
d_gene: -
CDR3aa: CASRRQVAEAFF
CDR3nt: TGTGCCAGCAGGAGACAGGTAGCTGAAGCTTTCTTT

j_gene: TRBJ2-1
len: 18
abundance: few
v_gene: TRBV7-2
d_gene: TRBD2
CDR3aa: CASSLGSVSSGRWNEQFF
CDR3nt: TGTGCCAGCAGCTTAGGATCGGTGTCTAGCGGGAGATGGAATGAGCAGTTCTTC

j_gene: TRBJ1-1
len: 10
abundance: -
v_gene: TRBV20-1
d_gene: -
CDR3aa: CSALDREAFF
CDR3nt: TGCAGTGCTCTGGACAGAGAAGCTTTCTTT

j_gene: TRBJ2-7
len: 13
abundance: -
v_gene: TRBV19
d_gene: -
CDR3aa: CASSKGNPYEQYF
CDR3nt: TGTGCCAGTAGTAAGGGGAATCCCTACGAGCAGTACTTC

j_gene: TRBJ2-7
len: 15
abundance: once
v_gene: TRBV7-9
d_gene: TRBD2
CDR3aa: CASSLAASGAYEQYF
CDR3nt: TGTGCCAGCAGCTTAGCGGCTAGCGGGGCCTACGAGCAGTACTTC

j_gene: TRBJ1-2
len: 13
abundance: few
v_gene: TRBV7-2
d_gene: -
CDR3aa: CASSTHADYGYTF
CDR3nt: TGTGCCAGCAGCACACACGCGGACTATGGCTACACCTTC

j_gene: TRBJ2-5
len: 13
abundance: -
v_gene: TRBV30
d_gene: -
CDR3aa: CAWSVSVQETQYF
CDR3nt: TGTGCCTGGAGTGTCTCAGTGCAAGAGACCCAGTACTTC

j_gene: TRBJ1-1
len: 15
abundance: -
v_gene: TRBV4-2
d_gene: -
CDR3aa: CASSQRGQMNTEAFF
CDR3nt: TGTGCCAGCAGCCAAAGAGGACAGATGAACACTGAAGCTTTCTTT

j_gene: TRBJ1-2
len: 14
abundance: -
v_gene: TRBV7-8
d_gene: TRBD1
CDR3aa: CASSGGTGGYGYTF
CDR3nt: TGTGCCAGCAGCGGCGGGACAGGGGGCTATGGCTACACCTTC

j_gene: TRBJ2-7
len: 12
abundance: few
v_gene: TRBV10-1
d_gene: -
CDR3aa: CASSDYSYEQYF
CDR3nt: TGCGCCAGCAGTGACTACTCCTACGAGCAGTACTTC

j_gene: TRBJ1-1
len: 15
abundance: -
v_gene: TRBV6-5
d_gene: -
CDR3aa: CASSYSNIMNTEAFF
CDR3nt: TGTGCCAGCAGTTACTCGAACATCATGAACACTGAAGCTTTCTTT

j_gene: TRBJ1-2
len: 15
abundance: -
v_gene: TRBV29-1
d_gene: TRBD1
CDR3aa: CSVRTGRSSNYGYTF
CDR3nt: TGCAGCGTACGGACAGGGCGCAGTTCGAACTATGGCTACACCTTC

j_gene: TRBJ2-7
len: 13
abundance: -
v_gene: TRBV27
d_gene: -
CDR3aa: CASKVADSYEQYF
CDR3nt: TGTGCCAGCAAGGTAGCCGATAGCTACGAGCAGTACTTC

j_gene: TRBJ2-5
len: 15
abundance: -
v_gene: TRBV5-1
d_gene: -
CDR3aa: CASSSGRTTQETQYF
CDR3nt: TGCGCCAGCAGCTCTGGGCGTACGACGCAAGAGACCCAGTACTTC

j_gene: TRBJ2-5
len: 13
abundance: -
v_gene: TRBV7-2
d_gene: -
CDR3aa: CASSPGLQETQYF
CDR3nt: TGTGCCAGCAGCCCGGGGTTGCAAGAGACCCAGTACTTC

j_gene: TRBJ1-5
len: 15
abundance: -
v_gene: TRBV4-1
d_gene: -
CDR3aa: CASSQEGAGGQPQHF
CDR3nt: TGCGCCAGCAGCCAAGAGGGGGCAGGCGGCCAGCCCCAGCATTTT

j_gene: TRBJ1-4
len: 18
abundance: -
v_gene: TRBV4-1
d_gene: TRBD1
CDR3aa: CASTPLQGRQGSNEKLFF
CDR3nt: TGCGCCAGCACTCCACTCCAAGGGAGACAGGGATCTAATGAAAAACTGTTTTTT

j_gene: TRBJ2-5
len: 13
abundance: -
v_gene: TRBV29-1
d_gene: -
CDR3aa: CSTRRGEGETQYF
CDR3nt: TGCAGCACAAGGAGGGGTGAGGGGGAGACCCAGTACTTC

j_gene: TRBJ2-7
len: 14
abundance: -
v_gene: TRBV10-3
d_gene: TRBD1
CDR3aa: CAITGTGRNYEQYF
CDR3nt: TGTGCCATCACCGGGACAGGGCGTAACTACGAGCAGTACTTC

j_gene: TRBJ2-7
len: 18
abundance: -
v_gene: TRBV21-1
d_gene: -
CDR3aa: CASSKWVVTGDLSYEQYF
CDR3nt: TGTGCCAGCAGCAAATGGGTTGTGACGGGAGACCTCTCCTACGAGCAGTACTTC

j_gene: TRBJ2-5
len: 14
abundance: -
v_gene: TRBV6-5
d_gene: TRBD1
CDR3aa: CASSPYRGRETQYF
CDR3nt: TGTGCCAGCAGTCCATACAGGGGAAGGGAGACCCAGTACTTC

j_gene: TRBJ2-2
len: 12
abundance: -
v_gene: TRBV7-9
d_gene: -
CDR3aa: CASSLIRGELFF
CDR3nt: TGTGCCAGCAGCTTAATCCGCGGGGAGCTGTTTTTT

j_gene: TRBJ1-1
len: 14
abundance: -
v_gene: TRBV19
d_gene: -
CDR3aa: CASRATSGATEAFF
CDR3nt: TGTGCCAGTAGGGCAACCTCAGGGGCCACTGAAGCTTTCTTT

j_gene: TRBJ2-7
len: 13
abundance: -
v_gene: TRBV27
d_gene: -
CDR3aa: CASSFGHLREQYF
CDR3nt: TGTGCCAGCAGTTTCGGCCATCTGAGGGAGCAGTACTTC

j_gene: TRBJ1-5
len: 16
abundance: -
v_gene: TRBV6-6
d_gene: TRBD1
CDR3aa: CASSYSRGQGNQPQHF
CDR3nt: TGTGCCAGCAGTTACTCGAGAGGACAGGGGAATCAGCCCCAGCATTTT

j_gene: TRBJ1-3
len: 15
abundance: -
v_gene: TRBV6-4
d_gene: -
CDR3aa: CVSSAQGGPGNTIYF
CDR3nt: TGTGTCAGCAGTGCCCAGGGAGGGCCCGGAAACACCATATATTTT

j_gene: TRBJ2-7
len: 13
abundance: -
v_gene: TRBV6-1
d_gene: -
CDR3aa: CASTRQETYEQYF
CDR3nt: TGTGCCAGCACCCGACAGGAAACCTACGAGCAGTACTTC

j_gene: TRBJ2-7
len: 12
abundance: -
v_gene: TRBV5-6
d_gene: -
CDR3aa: CASSLERVEQYF
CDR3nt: TGTGCCAGCAGCTTGGAGCGGGTCGAGCAGTACTTC

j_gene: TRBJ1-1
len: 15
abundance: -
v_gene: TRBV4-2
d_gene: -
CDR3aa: CASSQDRGGWAEAFF
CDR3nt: TGTGCCAGCAGCCAAGACCGGGGGGGATGGGCAGAAGCTTTCTTT

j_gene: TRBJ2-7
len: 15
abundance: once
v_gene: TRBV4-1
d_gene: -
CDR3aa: CASSQEGLLHYEQYF
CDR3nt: TGCGCCAGCAGCCAAGAAGGACTCCTTCACTACGAGCAGTACTTC

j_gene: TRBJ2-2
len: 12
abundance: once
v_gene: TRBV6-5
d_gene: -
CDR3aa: CASSYLSGELFF
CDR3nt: TGTGCCAGCAGTTACCTGTCCGGGGAGCTGTTTTTT

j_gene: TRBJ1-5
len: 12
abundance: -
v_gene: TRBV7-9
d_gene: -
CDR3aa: CASSRGGQPQHF
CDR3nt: TGTGCCAGCAGCCGCGGGGGGCAGCCCCAGCATTTT